Presented here are 11 T cell receptor beta chains from one specimen sequenced in a study of T cell clonality in common variable immunodeficiency. Some clones are missing from TCRdb's copy, which holds only in-frame ones; the method was immunoSEQ multiplex PCR. This table holds approximately 51,000 clones with no singletons; the top ten claim about 6%. Sequences were obtained from peripheral blood mononuclear cells. The source of these receptors is a person between 18 and 75 years old in good health.

This clone has ten or more counts. CDR3 protein: CASSYGTGGGYGYTF. The part of the CDR3 DNA that was read is TGTGCCAGCAGCTATGGGACAGGGGGCGGCTATGGC. This chain connects TRBV11-2 to TRBJ1-2, with 12 positions matching TRBD1. The CDR3 end lies 3 residues beyond the end of the read and is filled in from the germline J gene. Germline V gene lookup returns CDR1 SGHAT and CDR2 FQNNGV. Trimming cost V 4 bases and J 4 bases; bases outside gene matches: 4. This CDR3 contains 15 residues.

This clone was picked up many times. The CDR3 is cut off 3 residues early in the read; its end comes from the germline J gene. The chain has TRBV5-4 and TRBJ1-4; the D is unclear. The CDR3 length is 14 residues. V lost 4 bases and J lost 0, with 7 bases in between. Germline-derived CDR1 and CDR2 are SGHNT and YYREEE (reference sequence). The CDR3 spells CASSPGATNEKLFF. CDR3 DNA, as far as it was read: TGTGCCAGCAGCCCAGGTGCAACTAATGAAAAA.

This clone showed up many times. CDR3 sequence: CASSLAYGLKYEQYF. The sequenced part of the CDR3 DNA is TGTGCCAGCAGCTTGGCCTACGGACTAAAGTACGAG. The chain joins TRBV5-4 to TRBJ2-7, with a tentative D call TRBD2 (6 bases). The read ends 3 residues shy of where the CDR3 ends; the end is completed using the germline J gene. The V end was cut by 0 bases, the J end by 4 bases, with 14 bases between. Germline loops: CDR1 SGHNT, CDR2 YYREEE (reference sequence). CDR3 length: 15 amino acids.

This clone was counted ten times or more. The read terminates 3 residues ahead of where the CDR3 ends, so the germline J gene completes it. The genes are TRBV5-1 and TRBJ2-5; 8 bases match TRBD2. In germline, CDR1 is SGHRS, CDR2 YFSETQ. Trimming removed 2 bases from V and 0 bases from J; junction bases left unmatched: 6. The CDR3 totals 16 residues. CDR3 in amino acids: CASSFFGGGNQETQYF. Incomplete CDR3 DNA: TGCGCCAGCAGCTTTTTCGGCGGGGGGAACCAAGAGACC.

To note about this clone: Read data end 3 residues before the CDR3 end; the end is taken from the germline J gene. This chain connects TRBV11-2 to TRBJ1-2, with 9 bases lining up with TRBD1. V lost 5 bases, J lost 5 bases, and 6 bases stayed unmatched. The germline V gene encodes CDR1 SGHAT and CDR2 FQNNGV. The CDR3 sequence is 14 residues long. The CDR3 region is CASSPGQGGYGYTF. CDR3 DNA (partial): TGTGCCAGCAGCCCGGGACAGGGAGGATATGGC.

In its sample, this clone was seen a few times. A much larger clone lies one base from this, so it may be a read error. The read ends 3 residues shy of where the CDR3 ends; the end is completed using the germline J gene. This sample includes further DNA sequences coding for the same CDR3. The chain recombines TRBV20-1 with TRBJ2-5, with a weak D call TRBD1 (6 bases). Germline CDR1 reads DFQATT; CDR2 reads SNEGSKA (reference sequence). Deletions cut 6 bases from V and 4 bases from J, with 15 bases between. This CDR3 has 13 residues. The CDR3 bases that were read are TGCAGTGCCACAGGGATTTGGGGAGAGACC. It yields the protein CSATGIWGET. The CDR3 in its entirety is CSATGIWGETQYF.

In the case of this clone: The CDR3 end falls 3 residues outside the read, so it is completed with the germline J gene. The chain links TRBV20-1 to TRBJ1-2, with TRBD1 matching 11 bases. Trimming removed 2 bases from V and 2 bases from J; junction bases left unmatched: 13. There are 18 residues in the CDR3. Germline loops: CDR1 DFQATT, CDR2 SNEGSKA (reference sequence). The CDR3 loop reads CSARSIGQGAEGNYGYTF. Incomplete CDR3 DNA: TGCAGTGCTAGAAGCATAGGACAGGGGGCTGAGGGGAACTATGGC.

Ten or more counts support this clone. The CDR3 is cut off 3 residues early in the read; its end comes from the germline J gene. V is TRBV5-4 and J is TRBJ1-3; weak D call: TRBD1 (6 bases). CDR3 length equals 15 residues. Trimming removed 1 base from V and 4 bases from J, with 12 bases in between. CDR1 and CDR2 from the germline V gene are SGHNT and YYREEE (reference sequence). The chain's CDR3 is CASSLMGAPGNTIYF. The sequenced part of the CDR3 DNA is TGTGCCAGCAGCTTGATGGGGGCGCCGGGAAACACC.

This clone showed up many times. The observed sequence ends 3 residues before the CDR3 terminus, with the missing tail filled in from the germline J gene. The rearrangement links TRBV20-1 to TRBJ1-1; no firm D call. The CDR3 is 14 residues long. V shed 3 bases and J shed 1 base, with 12 bases lying between them. CDR1 is DFQATT, CDR2 SNEGSKA, per germline (reference sequence). CDR3 residues: CSARGGAGNTEAFF. The sequenced part of the CDR3 DNA is TGCAGTGCTAGGGGTGGCGCGGGGAACACTGAA.

Points on this clone: The missing CDR3 end, 3 residues past where the read stops, is filled in from the germline J gene. The J gene is TRBJ1-2, the V gene TRBV6-4, with TRBD1 matching over 12 bases. CDR3 size: 16 residues. Germline CDR1 is MRHNA and CDR2 is SNTAGT. Incomplete CDR3 DNA: TGTGCCAGCAGTGACGCTGGGACAGGGGGCAGAGATACC. Translating it yields CASSDAGTGGRDT. The entire CDR3 sequence reads CASSDAGTGGRDTYTF.

This clone was picked up a small number of times. The read terminates 3 residues before the CDR3 end, so the remaining end is supplied by the germline J gene. This chain connects TRBV7-9 to TRBJ2-4; 7 bases map to TRBD1. Germline loops: CDR1 SEHNR, CDR2 FQNEAQ (reference sequence). There are 12 residues in the CDR3. The CDR3 sequence is CASSRGQYGQYF. The DNA read from the CDR3 is TGTGCCAGCAGCCGGGGACAGTATGGT.